The 27 T cell receptor beta chains below all came from one sample that was sequenced in a study of vaccination and CD4 T cells after COVID-19. These receptors have no known antigen. Time point meaning: late sampling 161 to 241 days after vaccination in a few convalescent patients. Treatment given: roughly nine-day PBMC culture with coronavirus spike peptide pools or control peptides (ViraFEST assay). The Oncomine TCR Beta short-read assay was applied to DNA of cultured CD4+ T cells. TCRdb re-analysed the PCR reads in MiXCR, keeping a single row per CDR3 protein. Of around 19,000 distinct CDR3 sequences listed, less than 35% are singletons. The sample consisted of CD4+ T cells from blood, cultured in vitro, taken about 7 months after SARS-CoV-2 vaccination. Receptors were obtained from a human donor who had recovered from COVID-19.

This clonotype was detected only a few times. The chain links TRBV6-4 to TRBJ2-1; D uncertain. The CDR3 consists of 14 residues. The ends were cut back, 3 bases at V and 7 bases at J, with 13 bases in the middle. Looked up from germline, CDR1 is MRHNA and CDR2 is SNTAGT. CDR3 sequence reads: CASSDGPGYNEQFF. CDR3 bases: TGTGCCAGCAGTGATGGGCCAGGATATAATGAGCAGTTCTTC.

The table lists this clonotype with a few counts. The rearrangement joins TRBV24-1 to TRBJ2-3; 11 nucleotides align to TRBD2. There are 16 residues in the CDR3. CDR1 and CDR2 from the germline V gene are KGHDR and SFDVKD. V was clipped by 5 bases and J by 1 base; unmatched bases: 4. DNA of the CDR3: TGTGCCACCAGTGCTAGCGGGAGGCGACGCACAGATACGCAGTATTTT. Protein product: CATSASGRRRTDTQYF.

Note on this clonotype: One end of the junction does not line up with germline, which may come from a read error. The chain joins TRBV5-4 to TRBJ2-5; a weak D match, TRBD1 (5 bases). This CDR3 is built from 14 residues. Germline lookup yields CDR1 SGHNT and CDR2 YYREEE (reference sequence). The CDR3 DNA follows: TGTGCCAGCAGATTGGACACGCGGAAAGAGACCCAGTACTTC. Translation: CASRLDTRKETQYF.

Only a few counts were recorded for this clonotype. The chain joins TRBV6-1 to TRBJ2-3, with D possibly being TRBD1 (5 bases). The CDR3 is 12 residues long. V was shortened by 7 bases and J by 4 bases, with 9 bases between the two germline ends. Germline CDR1 is MNHNS and CDR2 is SASEGT. The CDR3 DNA sequence: TGTGCCAGCACTACGACAGCAGATACGCAGTATTTT. Protein: CASTTTADTQYF.

This sequence joins TRBV7-9 and TRBJ2-3, with D unresolved. This CDR3 has 15 residues. In germline, CDR1 is SEHNR, CDR2 FQNEAQ (reference sequence). V dropped 5 bases and J dropped 0 bases, with 12 bases sitting between them. The CDR3 bases are TGTGCCAGCAGCCGCGACGCCCTCAGCACAGATACGCAGTATTTT. This encodes CASSRDALSTDTQYF.

The gene calls are TRBV20-1 and TRBJ1-1; tentative D call: TRBD1 (6 bases). The length of the CDR3 is 14 residues. Trimming pared 5 bases from V and 4 bases from J, leaving 17 bases between. Germline loops: CDR1 DFQATT, CDR2 SNEGSKA (reference sequence). CDR3: CSAPKTRQATEAFF. The CDR3 DNA reads TGCAGTGCTCCGAAAACCCGACAGGCCACTGAAGCTTTCTTT.

The chain uses TRBV5-4 and TRBJ2-3, with 9 nucleotides matching TRBD1. This CDR3 region has 15 residues. Per germline, CDR1 SGHNT and CDR2 YYREEE (reference sequence). Losses at the gene ends were 3 bases for V and 0 bases for J; bases not matched to a gene: 2. The CDR3: CASSSGTGSTDTQYF. CDR3 coding DNA: TGTGCCAGCAGCTCGGGGACAGGGAGCACAGATACGCAGTATTTT.

The rearrangement joins TRBV7-8 to TRBJ1-1; 9 nucleotides align to TRBD1. V shed 0 bases and J 1 base; nucleotides not matched to a gene: 3. Germline assignment: CDR1 SGHVS and CDR2 FQNEAQ. This CDR3 has 16 residues. The CDR3 coding sequence is TGTGCCAGCAGCTTAGCGATGGGACAGGGGAACACTGAAGCTTTCTTT. This sequence encodes CASSLAMGQGNTEAFF. The whole variable domain, remainder taken from reference TRBV7-8 and TRBJ1-1, is GAGVSQSPRYKVAKRGQDVALRCDPISGHVSLFWYQQALGQGPEFLTYFQNEAQLDKSGLPSDRFFAERPEGSVSTLKIQRTQQEDSAVYLCASSLAMGQGNTEAFFGQGTRLTVV.

The V call is TRBV6-4, the J call TRBJ2-7; D might be TRBD1 or TRBD2, each matching 5 bases. The V gene's germline CDR1 is MRHNA and CDR2 SNTAGT. V shed 0 bases and J shed 4 bases, with 22 bases lying between them. The CDR3 extends over 18 amino acids. CDR3 sequence: CASSDSTPRGVNEYEQYF. The CDR3 nucleotides read TGTGCCAGCAGTGACTCGACCCCGAGGGGAGTAAATGAGTACGAGCAGTACTTC.

This chain connects TRBV6-1 to TRBJ2-2; 7 bases agree with TRBD2. The CDR3 spans 15 residues. CDR1 and CDR2 from the germline V gene are MNHNS and SASEGT. J lost 6 bases, V lost 9 bases, and 13 bases had no gene match. In nucleotides, the CDR3 is TGTGCCAGGCCCCACAAGCGGGACTCACCCGGGGAGCTGTTTTTT. Translation: CARPHKRDSPGELFF.

V and J are TRBV6-1 and TRBJ1-2, with 8 bases aligning to TRBD1. The CDR3 is 13 amino acids. Trimming removed 3 bases from V and 7 bases from J; junction bases left unmatched: 4. The V gene's germline CDR1 is MNHNS and CDR2 SASEGT. CDR3 DNA: TGTGCCAGCAGTGATTGGACAGGGCCTGGCTACACCTTC. As protein: CASSDWTGPGYTF.

The gene calls are TRBV29-1 and TRBJ2-7, with TRBD2 identical over 8 bases. Trimming removed 3 bases from V and 4 bases from J; junction bases left unmatched: 5. In germline, CDR1 is SQVTM, CDR2 ANQGSEA. This CDR3 comprises 13 residues. CDR3: CSVDSGTGYEQYF. CDR3 DNA sequence: TGCAGCGTTGATAGCGGGACCGGTTACGAGCAGTACTTC.

The gene calls are TRBV20-1 and TRBJ2-7; D gene uncertain. CDR1 DFQATT and CDR2 SNEGSKA come from the germline V gene (reference sequence). V dropped 3 bases and J dropped 4 bases, with 10 bases sitting between them. This CDR3 is built from 12 residues. CDR3 nucleotide sequence: TGCAGTGCTAGTATAGGGTTTTACGAGCAGTACTTC. This encodes CSASIGFYEQYF.

The V and J genes are TRBV20-1 and TRBJ1-4; D gene unclear. The length of the CDR3 is 14 residues. V lost 0 bases and J 4 bases, leaving 9 bases between the germline ends. Germline CDR1 is DFQATT and CDR2 is SNEGSKA (reference sequence). The chain's CDR3 is CSAREDGDNEKLFF. In DNA, the CDR3 is TGCAGTGCTAGAGAGGACGGGGATAATGAAAAACTGTTTTTT.

This chain uses TRBV28 with TRBJ2-3; a weak D match, TRBD2 (5 bases). CDR1 is MDHEN, CDR2 SYDVKM, per germline. The V and J ends lost 11 bases and 3 bases respectively, with 15 bases between them. CDR3 size: 13 residues. The CDR3 protein is CAYRDGRTDTQYF. In nucleotides, the CDR3 is TGTGCCTACCGGGATGGTCGGACAGATACGCAGTATTTT.

CDR3 residues: CASSLKWRGSGAAGANVLTF. CDR3 coding DNA: TGTGCCAGCAGCTTAAAATGGCGGGGTTCGGGGGCGGCTGGGGCCAACGTCCTGACTTTC. The J gene is TRBJ2-6, the V gene TRBV7-9, with D perhaps given as TRBD1 or TRBD2 (6 bases each). Trimming removed 2 bases at V and 2 bases at J, with 22 bases between. This CDR3 is built from 20 residues. Per the germline V gene, CDR1 is SEHNR and CDR2 is FQNEAQ (reference sequence).

Only a few counts were recorded for this clonotype. This chain connects TRBV7-3 to TRBJ1-2, with 8 nucleotides matching TRBD1. The length of the CDR3 is 15 residues. CDR1 SGHTA and CDR2 FQGTGA come from the germline V gene. V shed 4 bases, J shed 7 bases, and the junction held 11 bases outside the gene matches. The CDR3 spells CASSWAPDRDGGYTF. DNA of the CDR3: TGTGCCAGCAGCTGGGCTCCGGACAGGGATGGTGGCTACACCTTC. Full variable domain (remainder filled in from reference TRBV7-3 and TRBJ1-2): GAGVSQTPSNKVTEKGKYVELRCDPISGHTALYWYRQSLGQGPEFLIYFQGTGAADDSGLPNDRFFAVRPEGSVSTLKIQRTERGDSAVYLCASSWAPDRDGGYTFGSGTRLTVV.

The chain is built from TRBV20-1 and TRBJ1-1, with D maybe TRBD1 (5 bases). V was trimmed by 0 bases and J by 3 bases, leaving 11 bases between them. Per the germline V gene, CDR1 is DFQATT and CDR2 is SNEGSKA (reference sequence). This CDR3 spans 14 amino acids. CDR3 region: CSARDRTGHTEAFF. For the CDR3, the DNA is TGCAGTGCTAGAGATAGAACAGGCCACACTGAAGCTTTCTTT.

The V and J genes are TRBV6-1 and TRBJ1-1, with TRBD1 identical over 7 bases. The CDR3 has 14 residues. Germline trimming cut 10 bases from V and 6 bases from J; bases unmatched to any gene: 14. CDR1 and CDR2 from the germline V gene are MNHNS and SASEGT. The CDR3 sequence is CATAVNRGGAEAFF. DNA for the CDR3: TGTGCCACCGCAGTCAACAGGGGTGGGGCTGAAGCTTTCTTT.

Turning to this clonotype: The junction does not match germline at one end; this may be a read error. The chain has TRBV18 and TRBJ2-7; D is ambiguous. Germline V gene data show CDR1 as KGHSH and CDR2 as LQKENI. The CDR3 is made up of 15 amino acids. CDR3 bases: TGTGCCAACTCACCACTGGGTGGGGTCCAGTACGAGCAGTACTTC. Its translation is CANSPLGGVQYEQYF.

The chain recombines TRBV7-2 with TRBJ1-1; D is ambiguous. V lost 5 bases, J lost 7 bases, and 17 bases lay in between. The CDR3 is 14 amino acids. The germline V gene has CDR1 SGHTA and CDR2 FQGNSA. This CDR3 reads CASSLGRSKNEAFF. The CDR3 nucleotides read TGTGCCAGCAGCCTAGGACGGTCGAAGAATGAAGCTTTCTTT.

As regards this clonotype: This is likely a read error, given that the CDR3 carries no conserved phenylalanine or tryptophan at its end. The V call is TRBV6-2 or TRBV6-3, the J call TRBJ1-1, with a weak D call TRBD1 (5 bases). The CDR3 length is 15 residues. The germline V and J ends were trimmed by 2 bases and 0 bases, with 10 bases remaining between them. From germline, CDR1 is MNHEY and CDR2 SVGEGT. The CDR3 loop reads CASSYGGALNTEAFS. The DNA of the CDR3 is TGTGCCAGCAGTTACGGAGGGGCCCTGAACACTGAAGCTTTCTCT.

This rearrangement joins TRBV5-6 to TRBJ1-2, with a possible D match to TRBD1 (6 bases). V was cut by 4 bases and J by 9 bases, with 13 bases left in between. The length of the CDR3 is 12 residues. Germline CDR1 and CDR2: SGHDT and YYEEEE. CDR3 sequence (DNA): TGTGCCAGCAGCCAGGACAGCGTCAGCTACACCTTC. It codes for CASSQDSVSYTF.

CDR3 sequence reads: CSGDIITDTQYF. DNA for the CDR3: TGCAGTGGGGACATTATCACAGATACGCAGTATTTT. V and J are TRBV20-1 and TRBJ2-3; a weak D match, TRBD1 (6 bases). This CDR3 has 12 residues. Germline values: CDR1 DFQATT, CDR2 SNEGSKA (reference sequence). Trimming removed 7 bases from V and 2 bases from J, with 10 bases in between.

This clonotype was found a few times. V gene TRBV6-5 combines with J gene TRBJ1-2, with unresolved D. Germline assignment: CDR1 MNHEY and CDR2 SVGAGI. This CDR3 region has 14 residues. The ends were cut back, 2 bases at V and 3 bases at J, with 10 bases in the middle. CDR3 bases: TGTGCCAGCAGTTACATGGGGAGTGACTATGGCTACACCTTC. This translates into CASSYMGSDYGYTF.

V usage is TRBV20-1 and J usage is TRBJ2-5; TRBD2 matches at 10 bases. The germline gives CDR1 DFQATT, CDR2 SNEGSKA (reference sequence). CDR3 length: 16 residues. After removal of 3 bases from V and 5 bases from J, the junction contained 12 bases not matched to a gene. Written as DNA, the CDR3 is TGCAGTGCTAGGGTCCCGGGACTAGCGCCTGGGGAGACCCAGTACTTC. Its translation is CSARVPGLAPGETQYF.

The chain links TRBV28 to TRBJ1-2; a weak D match, TRBD1 (5 bases). This CDR3 spans 12 amino acids. From germline, CDR1 is MDHEN and CDR2 SYDVKM. V lost 9 bases and J lost 8, with 16 bases in between. The CDR3 region has the DNA TGTGCCAGTAGAGACAGCCCGGGGGGCTACACCTTC. As protein: CASRDSPGGYTF.